Below are 2 T cell receptor beta chains sequenced from a single sample in a study of cytotoxic CD8 clonotypes in ibrutinib-treated CLL (dated by TCRdb to the early 2020s). The time point label corresponds to: progressive disease on ibrutinib. The method was the immunoSEQ multiplex PCR assay. TCRdb obtained this table from immuneACCESS and retained in-frame rearrangements with V and J assigned. These tables miss some clones; where compared with another copy, unresolved V genes account for less than half of the shortfall, and the remainder is unexplained. For this sample the table gives over 250,000 clones, of which roughly 76% were detected only once. Of the sample, roughly 5% falls within the top ten clones. The sequencing here drew on PBMCs, taken at disease progression, from a patient treated with ibrutinib. All receptors come from a human donor with chronic lymphocytic leukemia.

The chain combines TRBV11-3 with TRBJ2-7; TRBD2 is a possible D gene (6 bases). Germline-derived CDR1 and CDR2 are SGHNT and YENEEA. Trimming shortened V by 0 bases and J by 5 bases, and 11 bases separated the two germline ends. The CDR3 length is 14 residues. For the CDR3, the DNA is TGTGCCAGCAGCTTAGATGGGACTTTGAACGAGCAGTACTTC. Residues: CASSLDGTLNEQYF.

The rearrangement joins TRBV6-5 to TRBJ1-1, with D tentatively TRBD1 (5 bases). There are 15 residues in the CDR3. Looked up from germline, CDR1 is MNHEY and CDR2 is SVGAGI. V was shortened by 6 bases and J by 2 bases, with 16 bases between the two germline ends. CDR3 in DNA: TGTGCCAGCAGCTCCCCAGGGTGGGAAAACACTGAAGCTTTCTTT. It translates to CASSSPGWENTEAFF.